This is a list of T cell receptor beta chains from one sample in a study of OX40 agonist ivuxolimab in advanced cancers. Produced via immunoSEQ multiplex PCR; TCRdb's table is partial and in-frame only. Among 53,000 or so clones listed, 80% to 85% were seen once. Here the sequenced sample was CD4+ or CD8+ T cells sorted from blood, taken in a trial of the OX40 agonist ivuxolimab. The receptors come from an adult with an advanced solid tumor such as melanoma, head and neck, liver or kidney cancer. The CDR3 runs from the conserved cysteine through the conserved F or W. D genes are given only for firm matches. For some rows the clone size is stated as once, few or many, or as a class when expanded; others skip it.

D gene	V gene	J gene	clone size	CDR3 DNA	CDR3 protein
-	TRBV6-5	TRBJ1-1	-	TGTGCCAGCAGGAGAGACAAGAACACTGAAGCTTTCTTT	CASRRDKNTEAFF
-	TRBV11-2	TRBJ2-7	-	TGTGCCAGCAGCTTAGACCCCGCGGTTAACGAGCAGTACTTC	CASSLDPAVNEQYF
-	TRBV10-3	TRBJ1-2	-	TGTGCCTTGAAACGGGGAGAGGGTTATGGCTACACCTTC	CALKRGEGYGYTF
TRBD1	TRBV11-2	TRBJ1-2	few	TGTGCCAGCAGCTTTGTCAAGGGGGCCGGTGGCTACACCTTC	CASSFVKGAGGYTF
-	TRBV6-1	TRBJ1-1	-	TGTGCCAGCAGTCTGAGAATGAACACTGAAGCTTTCTTT	CASSLRMNTEAFF
-	TRBV6-1	TRBJ1-3	-	TGTGCCAGCAGTGAAGGTCAGGGTAGAGGGTCTGGAAACACCATATATTTT	CASSEGQGRGSGNTIYF
-	TRBV25-1	TRBJ1-2	-	TGTGCCAGCAGTGAATCCGGGGGGAAGGATGGCTACACCTTC	CASSESGGKDGYTF
TRBD2	TRBV7-2	TRBJ2-5	-	TGTGCCAGCAGCTTAGTCCACGGACTAGGGGAAGAGACCCAGTACTTC	CASSLVHGLGEETQYF
TRBD2	TRBV14	TRBJ2-5	-	TGTGCCAGCAGCCAAGAAGGGCGGGAGGGCCGAGAGACCCAGTACTTC	CASSQEGREGRETQYF
-	TRBV11-3	TRBJ2-3	-	TGTGCCAGCAGCCCCCACACTGGCACAGATACGCAGTATTTT	CASSPHTGTDTQYF
-	TRBV30	TRBJ1-4	-	TGTGCCTGGAGTGGGACCTTGGGAGAAAAACTGTTTTTT	CAWSGTLGEKLFF
-	TRBV6-5	TRBJ1-1	few	TGTGCCAGCAGTTACCTTCGGGGTTGGGCCACTGAAGCTTTCTTT	CASSYLRGWATEAFF
TRBD2	TRBV4-2	TRBJ2-7	-	TGTGCCAGCAGCCAAGGAGGACTAGCGGGTTCCTACGAGCAGTACTTC	CASSQGGLAGSYEQYF
-	TRBV10-3	TRBJ1-1	-	TGTGCCATCAGTAGACAGAACACTGAAGCTTTCTTT	CAISRQNTEAFF
-	TRBV30	TRBJ2-1	-	TGTGCCTGGAGTACGGGAGCCCGAGGGCAGTTCTTC	CAWSTGARGQFF
-	TRBV9	TRBJ1-2	-	TGTGCCAGCAGCGTAGTCCCGGGATTCTATGGCTACACCTTC	CASSVVPGFYGYTF
TRBD1	TRBV19	TRBJ2-3	-	TGTGCCAGTAGTCCGCAGGGGGGCACAGATACGCAGTATTTT	CASSPQGGTDTQYF
TRBD1	TRBV19	TRBJ1-5	once	TGTGCCAGTAGTATAGGGCTGGGACAGGGCCCGGGGCAGCCCCAGCATTTT	CASSIGLGQGPGQPQHF
-	TRBV5-6	TRBJ2-1	-	TGTGCCAGCAGCTTGGCGGGAGAGGGCTACAATGAGCAGTTCTTC	CASSLAGEGYNEQFF
-	TRBV7-8	TRBJ1-1	-	TGTGCCAGCAGCTCCCGACGGATGAACACTGAAGCTTTCTTT	CASSSRRMNTEAFF
TRBD2	TRBV5-1	TRBJ2-7	-	TGCGCCAGCAGCTTGGACCGGACTAGCGGGAGCCCCTACGAGCAGTACTTC	CASSLDRTSGSPYEQYF
-	TRBV5-1	TRBJ2-1	-	TGCGCCAGCAGCTTGGCTGGCCCAAAATACAATGAGCAGTTCTTC	CASSLAGPKYNEQFF
TRBD1	TRBV7-9	TRBJ1-5	-	TGTGCCAGCAGTCAAGGGACAGGGGGATATCAGCCCCAGCATTTT	CASSQGTGGYQPQHF
-	TRBV15	TRBJ1-4	-	TGTGCCACCAGCAACAGGAATAGTGATGAAAAACTGTTTTTT	CATSNRNSDEKLFF
-	TRBV30	TRBJ2-1	once	TGTGCCTGGAGTCTCCGGGTGGGAACGCAGTTCTTC	CAWSLRVGTQFF
TRBD1	TRBV2	TRBJ1-2	few	TGTGCCAGCAGTGTTCCCGGGGCAGGGGGTAACTATGGCTACACCTTC	CASSVPGAGGNYGYTF
TRBD2	TRBV6-1	TRBJ2-7	once	TGTGCCAGCCGCGGACTAGCGGGGGGCAGCGAGCAGTACTTC	CASRGLAGGSEQYF
-	TRBV5-1	TRBJ2-3	-	TGCGCCAGCAGCGTCCCAAGAGGGACAGATACGCAGTATTTT	CASSVPRGTDTQYF
-	TRBV5-1	TRBJ2-7	-	TGCGCCAGCAGCTTGGAAGGGCCCTACGAGCAGTACTTC	CASSLEGPYEQYF
-	TRBV5-1	TRBJ2-1	-	TGCGCCAGCAGCTTGGCCGGTTGGAGGGGGCGCTCCTACAATGAGCAGTTCTTC	CASSLAGWRGRSYNEQFF
TRBD2	TRBV18	TRBJ2-5	-	TGTGCCAGCTCATCTACTAGCGGGGGTGTCCAAGAGACCCAGTACTTC	CASSSTSGGVQETQYF
-	TRBV6-5	TRBJ1-2	few	TGTGCCAGCAGTTACGGGGTCGGCAGATACTATGGCTACACCTTC	CASSYGVGRYYGYTF
-	TRBV6-6	TRBJ2-2	-	TGTGCCAGCAAGCAGGGATTCGCCGGGGAGCTGTTTTTT	CASKQGFAGELFF
TRBD1	TRBV4-2	TRBJ1-3	-	TGTGCCAGCAGCCAAGCGGACAGGGGGCGGTCTGGAAACACCATATATTTT	CASSQADRGRSGNTIYF
TRBD1	TRBV4-1	TRBJ1-2	-	TGCGCCAGCAGCGAACGGACAGGGTCACATGGCTACACCTTC	CASSERTGSHGYTF
TRBD2	TRBV9	TRBJ2-7	-	TGTGCCAGCAGCCCGATAGGTGCGGGGGGCTCCTACGAGCAGTACTTC	CASSPIGAGGSYEQYF
-	TRBV19	TRBJ1-5	-	TGTGCCAGTAGTCGGACTTCAGGGTCAAATCAGCCCCAGCATTTT	CASSRTSGSNQPQHF
-	TRBV10-3	TRBJ1-5	few	TGTGCCATCAGTGGAAGCAATCAGCCCCAGCATTTT	CAISGSNQPQHF
-	TRBV5-6	TRBJ2-1	-	TGTGCCAGCAGCTTGGGACAGTCTCTCCAGTTCTTC	CASSLGQSLQFF
-	TRBV28	TRBJ2-1	-	TGTGCCAGCAGTTTACGGCCGGGGTTTACCTACAATGAGCAGTTCTTC	CASSLRPGFTYNEQFF
-	TRBV5-4	TRBJ1-2	-	TGTGCCAGCAGCTTGTGGGTATTCCATGGCTACACCTTC	CASSLWVFHGYTF
TRBD1	TRBV9	TRBJ2-3	-	TGTGCCAGCAGCGGTTCCGGGACAGGGCACACAGATACGCAGTATTTT	CASSGSGTGHTDTQYF
TRBD2	TRBV4-2	TRBJ2-1	-	TGTGCCAGCAGACCCACTAGCGGCTCCTACAATGAGCAGTTCTTC	CASRPTSGSYNEQFF
-	TRBV7-2	TRBJ2-5	-	TGTGCCAGCAGCTACACCCAAGAGACCCAGTACTTC	CASSYTQETQYF
-	TRBV6-6	TRBJ2-2	-	TGTGCCAGCACCAGGACAGACTCGAACACCGGGGAGCTGTTTTTT	CASTRTDSNTGELFF
TRBD1	TRBV7-1	TRBJ1-2	-	TGTGCCAGCAGCTTACTTCCAGGGGGCGCCTATGGCTACACCTTC	CASSLLPGGAYGYTF
-	TRBV2	TRBJ2-1	-	TGTGCCAGCGGGGCAGACAGCTCCTACAATGAGCAGTTCTTC	CASGADSSYNEQFF
TRBD1	TRBV11-2	TRBJ2-1	-	TGTGCCAGCAGCTTAACAAGGACAGGGGCGGAACGACAGTTCTTC	CASSLTRTGAERQFF
-	TRBV4-3	TRBJ1-2	-	TGCGCCAGCAGCCAAGATTTGCAGGGGAACTATGGCTACACCTTC	CASSQDLQGNYGYTF
TRBD1	TRBV2	TRBJ2-7	-	TGTGCCAGCGAGGACAGGTTCTACGAGCAGTACTTC	CASEDRFYEQYF
-	TRBV5-1	TRBJ1-1	-	TGCGCCAGCAGCTTGTTCCAGGACTCCAAGGTGAACACTGAAGCTTTCTTT	CASSLFQDSKVNTEAFF
-	TRBV29-1	TRBJ1-1	-	TGCAGCGTTGGGCAGGGGAAGACTGAAGCTTTCTTT	CSVGQGKTEAFF
TRBD2	TRBV9	TRBJ2-5	-	TGTGCCAGCAGCGTAGATTCGGGGGGGCGGACCCAGTACTTC	CASSVDSGGRTQYF
TRBD2	TRBV13	TRBJ2-7	-	TGTGCCAGCAGCCCATCCCCCGGGGCTAGCGGGTCCTACGAGCAGTACTTC	CASSPSPGASGSYEQYF
-	TRBV6-6	TRBJ1-4	-	TGTGCCAGCAGTTTCAATGAAAAACTGTTTTTT	CASSFNEKLFF
-	TRBV19	TRBJ1-1	-	TGTGCCAGTAGGGCTGGGACCTCTACTGAAGCTTTCTTT	CASRAGTSTEAFF
-	TRBV19	TRBJ1-5	-	TGTGCCAGTAGTATGGGGAGAGGGGCGATTGGTAGCAATCAGCCCCAGCATTTT	CASSMGRGAIGSNQPQHF
-	TRBV5-1	TRBJ1-6	-	TGCGCCAGCAGCGTCCTCGGACTGGTTGGTTCACCCCTCCACTTT	CASSVLGLVGSPLHF
-	TRBV6-1	TRBJ1-3	-	TGTGCCAGCAGATGGGGTGAGAGCTCTGGAAACACCATATATTTT	CASRWGESSGNTIYF
-	TRBV28	TRBJ2-7	few	TGTGCCAGCAGTCCATGGACAGACCCTTCCGAGCAGTACTTC	CASSPWTDPSEQYF